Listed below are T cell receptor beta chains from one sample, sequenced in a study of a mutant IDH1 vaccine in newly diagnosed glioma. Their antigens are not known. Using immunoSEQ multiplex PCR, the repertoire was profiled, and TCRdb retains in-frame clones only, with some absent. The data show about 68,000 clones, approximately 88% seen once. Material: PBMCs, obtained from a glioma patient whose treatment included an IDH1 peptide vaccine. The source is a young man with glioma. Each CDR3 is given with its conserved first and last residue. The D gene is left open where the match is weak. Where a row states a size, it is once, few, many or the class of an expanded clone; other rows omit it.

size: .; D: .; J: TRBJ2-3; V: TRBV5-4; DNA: TGTGCCAGCAGCTGGGAGCAGGGATCAGATACGCAGTATTTT; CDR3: CASSWEQGSDTQYF
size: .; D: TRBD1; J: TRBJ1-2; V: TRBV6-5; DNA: TGTGCCAGCCGGCGGACAGGAATCAAAAACTATGGCTACACCTTC; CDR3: CASRRTGIKNYGYTF
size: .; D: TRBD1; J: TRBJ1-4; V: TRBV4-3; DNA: TGCGCCAGCAGCCAAGATCGGGGGACAGCTAATGAAAAACTGTTTTTT; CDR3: CASSQDRGTANEKLFF
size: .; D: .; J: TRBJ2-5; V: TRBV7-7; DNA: TGTGCTAGCAGCTTTTCGCCGGAAAGATACGAGACCCAGTACTTC; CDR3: CASSFSPERYETQYF
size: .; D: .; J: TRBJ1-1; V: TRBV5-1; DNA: TGCGCCAGCAGCTTGGGGCTAGGGCGGGGAGGCACTGAAGCTTTCTTT; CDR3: CASSLGLGRGGTEAFF
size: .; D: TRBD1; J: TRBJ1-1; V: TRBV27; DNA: TGTGCCAGCAGTTTGGACAGGGGTGGCACTGAAGCTTTCTTT; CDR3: CASSLDRGGTEAFF
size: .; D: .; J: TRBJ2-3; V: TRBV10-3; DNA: TGTGCCATCAGTGAGTCCACCGGCACAGATACGCAGTATTTT; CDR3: CAISESTGTDTQYF
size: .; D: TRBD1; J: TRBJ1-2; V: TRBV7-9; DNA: TGTGCCAGCAGCCCCTGGACAGGGAACAATGCAAACTATGGCTACACCTTC; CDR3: CASSPWTGNNANYGYTF
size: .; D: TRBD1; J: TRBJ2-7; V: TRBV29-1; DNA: TGCAGCGTTGAAAACCCCGGACAGGGATCCTACGAGCAGTACTTC; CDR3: CSVENPGQGSYEQYF
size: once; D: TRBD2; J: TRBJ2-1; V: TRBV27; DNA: TGTGCCAGCAGTTTCGGGACTAGCGGGAAATACAATGAGCAGTTCTTC; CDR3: CASSFGTSGKYNEQFF
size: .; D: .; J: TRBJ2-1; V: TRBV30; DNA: TGTGCCTGGAGCGCTACTAGTAATGAGCAGTTCTTC; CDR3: CAWSATSNEQFF
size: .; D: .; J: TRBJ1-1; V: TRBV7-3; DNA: TGTGCCAGCAGCCGAGGACCAAGGGGTGAAGCTTTCTTT; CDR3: CASSRGPRGEAFF
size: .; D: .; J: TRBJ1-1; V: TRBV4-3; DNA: TGCGCCAGCAGCCAAGATCTTAGGGGCAGGCGAGGCACTGAAGCTTTCTTT; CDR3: CASSQDLRGRRGTEAFF
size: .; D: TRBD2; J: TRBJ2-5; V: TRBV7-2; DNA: TGTGCCAGCAGCTTAGGACTAGCGGGAGAAGAGACCCAGTACTTC; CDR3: CASSLGLAGEETQYF
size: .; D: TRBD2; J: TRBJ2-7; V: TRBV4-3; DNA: TGCGCCAGCAGCCTCGGAAGCGGGGAGTACTACGAGCAGTACTTC; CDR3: CASSLGSGEYYEQYF
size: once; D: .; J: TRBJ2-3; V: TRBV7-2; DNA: TGTGCCAGCAGCTTGACCGGGGGCGAGGATACGCAGTATTTT; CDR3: CASSLTGGEDTQYF
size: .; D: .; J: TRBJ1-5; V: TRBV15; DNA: TGTGCCACCAGCACAGGGGCCAATCAGCCCCAGCATTTT; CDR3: CATSTGANQPQHF
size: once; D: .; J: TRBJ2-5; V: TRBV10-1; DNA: TGCGCCAGCAGTGAACCTTCCAGGGGGGGCCCAGGAGAGGGCAGGGAGAAAGAGACCCAGTACTTC; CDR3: CASSEPSRGGPGEGREKETQYF
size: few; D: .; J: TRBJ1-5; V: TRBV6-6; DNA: TGTGCCAGCAGTTACGGCCCCTCTCCCAATCAGCCCCAGCATTTT; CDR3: CASSYGPSPNQPQHF
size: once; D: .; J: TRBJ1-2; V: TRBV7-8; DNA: TGTGCCAGCAGCCCTGGGGGGGGGTATGGCTACACCTTC; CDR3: CASSPGGGYGYTF
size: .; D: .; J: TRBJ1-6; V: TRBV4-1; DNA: TGCGCCAGCAGCCTAAGGAGGGGAAGGGATACCCCATCACCCCTCCACTTT; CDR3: CASSLRRGRDTPSPLHF
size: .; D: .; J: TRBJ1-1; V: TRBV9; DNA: TGTGCCAGCAGCCCTATCGGCGGATCGAACACTGAAGCTTTCTTT; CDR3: CASSPIGGSNTEAFF
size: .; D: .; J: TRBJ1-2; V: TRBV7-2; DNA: TGTGCCAGCAGCTTAGATGCTAGGCCAGGGATTGGCTACACCTTC; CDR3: CASSLDARPGIGYTF
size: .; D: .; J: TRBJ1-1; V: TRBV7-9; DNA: TGTGCCAGCAGCCCCAGTACGTGGAAGACAGAATTTGAAGCTTTCTTT; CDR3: CASSPSTWKTEFEAFF
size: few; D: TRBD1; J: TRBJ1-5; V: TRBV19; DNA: TGTGCCAGTAGGACAGGATTCCCGGGACAGGGACGGGACCCCCAGCATTTT; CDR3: CASRTGFPGQGRDPQHF
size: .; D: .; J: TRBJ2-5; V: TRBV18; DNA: TGTGCCAGCTCACGCGGGACAGTCCAAGAGACCCAGTACTTC; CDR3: CASSRGTVQETQYF
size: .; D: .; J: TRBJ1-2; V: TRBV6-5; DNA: TGTGCCAGCACCCTTCAGGGAGGGTATGGCTACACCTTC; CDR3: CASTLQGGYGYTF
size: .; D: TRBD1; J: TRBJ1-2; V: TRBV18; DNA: TGTGCCAGCTCCCGCTACAGGGGCCCCGACGGGAACTATGGCTACACCTTC; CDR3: CASSRYRGPDGNYGYTF
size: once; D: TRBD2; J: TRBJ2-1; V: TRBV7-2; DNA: TGTGCCAGCAGCGTAGGAGTAAAGCGGGGGGGAAATGAGCAGTTCTTC; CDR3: CASSVGVKRGGNEQFF
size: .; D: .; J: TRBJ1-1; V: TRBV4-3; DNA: TGCGCCAGCAGCCAAGGTGTTGGAACGGTATACATGACCACTGAAGCTTTCTTT; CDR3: CASSQGVGTVYMTTEAFF
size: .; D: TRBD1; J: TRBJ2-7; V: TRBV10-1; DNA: TGCGCCAGCAGTGAAGGGGGCGGAGAGCAGTACTTC; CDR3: CASSEGGGEQYF
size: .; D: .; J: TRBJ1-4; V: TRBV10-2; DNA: TGCGCCAGCAGCTCCACGTGGGGCGGAGTATCGACTAATGAAAAACTGTTTTTT; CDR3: CASSSTWGGVSTNEKLFF
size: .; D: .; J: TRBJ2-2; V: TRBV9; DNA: TGTGCCAGCAGCGGGGCGTCCCCCGGGGAGCTGTTTTTT; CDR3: CASSGASPGELFF
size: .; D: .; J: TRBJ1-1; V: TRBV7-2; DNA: TGTGCCAGCAGCAAAAACACTGAAGCTTTCTTT; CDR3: CASSKNTEAFF
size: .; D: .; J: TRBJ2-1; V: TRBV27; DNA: TGTGCCAGCAGCATCCAGAGCTCCTACAATGAGCAGTTCTTC; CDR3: CASSIQSSYNEQFF
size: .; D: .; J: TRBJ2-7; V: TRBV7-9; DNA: TGTGCCAGCAGCCTTACGTTGGTCTACGAGCAGTACTTC; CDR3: CASSLTLVYEQYF
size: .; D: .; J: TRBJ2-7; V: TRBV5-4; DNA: TGTGCCAGCAGCTTAGGACCCCCGGGGGAGCAGTACTTC; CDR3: CASSLGPPGEQYF
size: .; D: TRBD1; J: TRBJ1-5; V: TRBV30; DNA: TGTGCCTGGAGTGCAGGGACAGGGGCGGAGCCCCAGCATTTT; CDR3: CAWSAGTGAEPQHF
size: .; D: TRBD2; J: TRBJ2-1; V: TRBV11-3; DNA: TGTGCCAGCAGCCCGACTCGGACTAGCGGTGTGCAGTTCTTC; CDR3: CASSPTRTSGVQFF
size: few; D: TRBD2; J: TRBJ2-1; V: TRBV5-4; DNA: TGTGCCAGCAGCCCGGGGGGACTAGCGGACTACAATGAGCAGTTCTTC; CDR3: CASSPGGLADYNEQFF
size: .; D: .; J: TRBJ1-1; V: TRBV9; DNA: TGTGCCAGCAGTCCGCCGACAGGCTTGAGGGACACTGAAGCTTTCTTT; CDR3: CASSPPTGLRDTEAFF
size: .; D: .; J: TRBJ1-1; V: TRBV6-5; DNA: TGTGCCAGCTCCTATATAGCAGAGATAGGCACTGAAGCTTTCTTT; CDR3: CASSYIAEIGTEAFF
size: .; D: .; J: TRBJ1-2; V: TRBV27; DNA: TGTGCCAGCAGTTTATGGTCAGGGGCTATTGGTAACTATGGCTACACCTTC; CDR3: CASSLWSGAIGNYGYTF
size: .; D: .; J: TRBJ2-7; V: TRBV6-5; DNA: TGTGCCAGCAGTTACAGGGGGGCAGGGGCCTACGAGCAGTACTTC; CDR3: CASSYRGAGAYEQYF
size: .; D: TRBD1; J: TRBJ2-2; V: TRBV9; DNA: TGTGCCAGCAGCGTAACTTCATATCCATTGACAGGGGCCGGGGAGCTGTTTTTT; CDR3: CASSVTSYPLTGAGELFF
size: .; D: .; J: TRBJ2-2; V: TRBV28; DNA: TGTGCCAGCAGTTTACCACAGAACACCGGGGAGCTGTTTTTT; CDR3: CASSLPQNTGELFF
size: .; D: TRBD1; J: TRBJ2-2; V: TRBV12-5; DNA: TGTGCTAGTGCCAGGAGATGGGACAGATCGAACACCGGGGAGCTGTTTTTT; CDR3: CASARRWDRSNTGELFF
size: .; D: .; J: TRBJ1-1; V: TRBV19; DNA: TGTGCCAGTAGTAGTTCTTGGAGCACTGAAGCTTTCTTT; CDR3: CASSSSWSTEAFF
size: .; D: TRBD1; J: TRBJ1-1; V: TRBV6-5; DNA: TGTGCCAGCAGTCATCTCGACAGGGGGCCTGAAGCTTTCTTT; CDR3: CASSHLDRGPEAFF